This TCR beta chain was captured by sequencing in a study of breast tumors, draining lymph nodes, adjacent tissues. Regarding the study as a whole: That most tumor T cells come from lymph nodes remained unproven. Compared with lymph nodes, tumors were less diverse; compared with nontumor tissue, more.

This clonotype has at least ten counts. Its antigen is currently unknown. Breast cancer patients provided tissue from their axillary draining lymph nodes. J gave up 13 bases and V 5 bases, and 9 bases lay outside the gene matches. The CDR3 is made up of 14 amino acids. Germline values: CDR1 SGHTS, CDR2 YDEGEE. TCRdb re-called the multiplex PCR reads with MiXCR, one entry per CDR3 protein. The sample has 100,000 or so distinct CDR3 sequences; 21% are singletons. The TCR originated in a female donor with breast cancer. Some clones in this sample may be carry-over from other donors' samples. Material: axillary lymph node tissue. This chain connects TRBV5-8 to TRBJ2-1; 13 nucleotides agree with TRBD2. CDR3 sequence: CASRYGTSGTNQFF. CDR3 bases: TGTGCCAGCAGGTACGGGACTAGCGGGACCAATCAGTTCTTC.